The TCR beta chain under discussion was sequenced for a study of somatic mutations in cytotoxic T cells in rheumatoid arthritis listed by TCRdb under 2017. For context, the study as a whole: Peripheral blood (approximately 32 ml EDTA) was collected from patients immediately after diagnosis and before any treatment began. Sorted V beta1+ cells also underwent TCRB sequencing, and some V beta antibody-stained T-cell populations were flow-sorted at nearly 100% purity on a FACSAria II or Sony SH800. The study asked whether expanded CD8+ T-cell clones in newly diagnosed, untreated rheumatoid arthritis carry somatic mutations, and used TCRB deep sequencing to characterize clonality. For 65 to 80 rheumatoid arthritis patients and approximately 20 healthy controls, TCRB deep sequencing was carried out. Patients and controls did not essentially differ in median age, which was nearly identical between the groups. Overall results and qualifications from the work: Viral specificity could not be ruled out by absence from virus-specific databases, and the antigen targets of the expanded CD8+ clones remained unknown. The slight underrepresentation of TRBV07 in patients was not corrected for multiple comparisons. There was no significant difference in CD8+ T-cell clonality between rheumatoid arthritis patients and age-matched healthy controls. The largest CD8+ clone made up more than 20% of CD8+ cells in 8 of 65 patients, and blood and synovial fluid shared several identical CD8+ TCRB sequences. Healthy controls showed no age-related increase in CD8+ clonality, whereas patients did (Spearman r ≈ 0.49).

Flow cytometry confirmed the purity of CD4+ and CD8+ cells that had been isolated by positive magnetic bead selection on an AutoMACS. After a first flow cytometry screen using a TCR V beta antibody panel, clonal expansions were characterized through TCRB deep sequencing of sorted CD8+ fractions. Peripheral blood mononuclear cells were obtained using density gradient separation with Ficoll-Paque PLUS. Nucleospin Tissue or Tissue XS kits were used to extract DNA from CD4-enriched, CD8-enriched or PBMC samples, and a Qubit 2.0 fluorometer was used for quantification. TCRB CDR3 sequencing used the immunoSEQ assay on genomic DNA. The authors' pipeline ran thus. When patient CD8+ clones exceeding 1% were checked against published virus-specific TCRB sequences, only a few matched. Analyses were restricted to productive TCRB rearrangements. Clonality was calculated as a Shannon entropy-based productive clonality index, and a clone was defined by a unique TCRB CDR3 sequence. The template counts of each clone relative to the total templates per sample were used to calculate repertoire overlap between two samples. A correlation with a Spearman r of roughly 0.6 was found between V-gene usage by flow cytometry and V-gene usage by TCRB sequencing. As stored in TCRdb, this immuneACCESS dataset retains in-frame rearrangements with V and J assigned. A fraction of the clones does not appear; measured against another copy, unresolved V genes explain less than half of the discrepancy, and the remainder lacks a known reason. Clone size and the V and J calls come from that table; the DNA yielded D and trimming. The sample contains 17,000 or so clones, around 80% of them found a single time. Jointly, the top ten make up roughly 4.5% of the sample.

Trimming takes 4 bases from V and 1 base from J, and the germline ends sit 13 bases apart. The germline V gene encodes CDR1 SGHVS and CDR2 FNYEAQ. The CDR3 covers 15 residues, taking in both the cysteine and the phenylalanine. Left in the record is the CDR3 DNA by itself, 45 bases read in frame from the first base. In regard to this clone: The antigen it recognizes is unknown. There are no base qualities to consult, and no much larger clone falls within one base.

The sample comprised CD8+ T cells sorted from blood. Recombination connected TRBV7-6 to TRBJ1-1, with no D gene named confidently. The receptor comes from an adult with rheumatoid arthritis. The sequenced DNA is TGTGCCAGCAGCTCCCCCCCGGGTCAGAACACTGAAGCTTTCTTT. It specifies CASSSPPGQNTEAFF.